This T cell receptor beta chain was sequenced for a study of blood T cell repertoires in COVID-19. Looking at the study overall: From the United States, Italy and Spain came samples of acute and convalescent COVID-19. PBMCs, B-cell-depleted T cells, or T cells were the source of the cDNA or gDNA that made up the material.

This clone appeared a single time. The germline V and J ends were trimmed by 8 bases and 11 bases, with 16 bases remaining between them. The CDR3 runs to 12 residues. Original analysis: Estimates of nucleated cell counts were drawn from the amplification of reference gene primers. The table came from immunoSEQ multiplex PCR; TCRdb's copy has only in-frame clones and leaves some out. V and J calls and clone size are those listed in that table; D and trimming were worked out from the DNA. This sample has 250,000 to 300,000 clones; around 86% occur once, and the top ten carry just under 3%. This receptor was identified in a woman aged 55-69 years with active or convalescent COVID-19. Sequencing was done on a sample of peripheral blood. The chain joins TRBV23-1 to TRBJ1-5; D not resolved. TRBV23-1 falls under the ORF class, with uncertain function. CDR3 region: CASPPPWATQHF. The CDR3 DNA is TGCGCCAGCCCACCCCCATGGGCCACCCAGCATTTT.